Listed below are T cell receptor beta chains from one sample, sequenced in a study of T cell responses to AZD1222 COVID-19 vaccine. Assay: immunoSEQ multiplex PCR; the TCRdb copy retains only in-frame clones and omits some. Of 100,000 to 150,000 clones listed, about 89% are singletons. Source: peripheral blood, taken on day 0 of AZD1222 vaccination. The receptors originated from an adult in good health. The CDR3 runs from the conserved cysteine through the conserved F or W. The D gene is left open where the match is weak. For some rows the clone size is stated as once, few or many, or as a class when expanded; others skip it.

v_call: TRBV7-8
j_call: TRBJ2-3
clone_size: NA
d_call: TRBD2
cdr3_aa: CASSLAGGAGDTQYF
cdr3_nt: TGTGCCAGCAGCTTAGCCGGGGGGGCCGGAGATACGCAGTATTTT

v_call: TRBV18
j_call: TRBJ1-2
clone_size: NA
d_call: NA
cdr3_aa: CASSPLVPLAACYTF
cdr3_nt: TGTGCCAGCTCACCCCTAGTCCCCCTGGCAGCCTGCTACACCTTC

v_call: TRBV5-1
j_call: TRBJ2-7
clone_size: NA
d_call: TRBD1
cdr3_aa: CASSLGQGSVYEQYF
cdr3_nt: TGCGCCAGCAGCCTTGGACAGGGCTCAGTTTACGAGCAGTACTTC

v_call: TRBV2
j_call: TRBJ1-4
clone_size: NA
d_call: TRBD1
cdr3_aa: CASSANRQGSNEKLFF
cdr3_nt: TGTGCCAGCAGCGCTAACAGACAGGGATCTAATGAAAAACTGTTTTTT

v_call: TRBV11-2
j_call: TRBJ2-3
clone_size: few
d_call: NA
cdr3_aa: CASKTMGADTQYF
cdr3_nt: TGTGCCAGCAAAACTATGGGAGCAGATACGCAGTATTTT

v_call: TRBV24-1
j_call: TRBJ2-3
clone_size: NA
d_call: TRBD1
cdr3_aa: CATSDPGQGSDTQYF
cdr3_nt: TGTGCCACCAGTGATCCGGGACAGGGGTCAGATACGCAGTATTTT

v_call: TRBV19
j_call: TRBJ2-3
clone_size: NA
d_call: NA
cdr3_aa: CASSTGDTDTQYF
cdr3_nt: TGTGCCAGTAGTACCGGAGACACAGATACGCAGTATTTT

v_call: TRBV9
j_call: TRBJ2-1
clone_size: NA
d_call: NA
cdr3_aa: CASSVGVLGSYNEQFF
cdr3_nt: TGTGCCAGCAGCGTCGGAGTACTTGGGTCCTACAATGAGCAGTTCTTC

v_call: TRBV5-4
j_call: TRBJ1-3
clone_size: NA
d_call: NA
cdr3_aa: CASSLDAISGNTIYF
cdr3_nt: TGTGCCAGCAGCTTGGATGCAATATCTGGAAACACCATATATTTT

v_call: TRBV5-1
j_call: TRBJ1-1
clone_size: NA
d_call: NA
cdr3_aa: CASSLIPSAGEAFF
cdr3_nt: TGCGCCAGCAGCTTAATCCCCTCGGCAGGTGAAGCTTTCTTT

v_call: TRBV14
j_call: TRBJ1-2
clone_size: NA
d_call: NA
cdr3_aa: CASSQLRLRGDYGYTF
cdr3_nt: TGTGCCAGCAGCCAACTCCGACTGCGAGGAGACTATGGCTACACCTTC

v_call: TRBV20-1
j_call: TRBJ2-5
clone_size: NA
d_call: NA
cdr3_aa: CSAPKETQYF
cdr3_nt: TGCAGTGCTCCTAAAGAGACCCAGTACTTC

v_call: TRBV14
j_call: TRBJ1-2
clone_size: NA
d_call: NA
cdr3_aa: CASSQGTRDGYTF
cdr3_nt: TGTGCCAGCAGCCAAGGGACCCGGGATGGCTACACCTTC

v_call: TRBV4-3
j_call: TRBJ1-1
clone_size: NA
d_call: NA
cdr3_aa: CASSPTQMAEAFF
cdr3_nt: TGCGCCAGCAGCCCCACCCAAATGGCTGAAGCTTTCTTT

v_call: TRBV7-8
j_call: TRBJ2-1
clone_size: NA
d_call: NA
cdr3_aa: CASSRANEQFF
cdr3_nt: TGTGCCAGCAGCCGGGCTAATGAGCAGTTCTTC

v_call: TRBV6-5
j_call: TRBJ2-2
clone_size: NA
d_call: TRBD1
cdr3_aa: CASRAGTGNTGELFF
cdr3_nt: TGTGCCAGCAGAGCCGGGACAGGTAACACCGGGGAGCTGTTTTTT

v_call: TRBV18
j_call: TRBJ2-7
clone_size: NA
d_call: NA
cdr3_aa: CASSWGQVREQYF
cdr3_nt: TGTGCCAGCTCGTGGGGACAAGTGCGCGAGCAGTACTTC

v_call: TRBV7-2
j_call: TRBJ1-2
clone_size: NA
d_call: NA
cdr3_aa: CASSPDSPKAYGYTF
cdr3_nt: TGTGCCAGCAGCCCGGACAGCCCGAAAGCCTATGGCTACACCTTC

v_call: TRBV4-2
j_call: TRBJ2-5
clone_size: NA
d_call: NA
cdr3_aa: CASSYRDSNSGETQYF
cdr3_nt: TGTGCCAGCAGCTACCGGGACTCCAATTCAGGAGAGACCCAGTACTTC

v_call: TRBV6-8
j_call: TRBJ2-1
clone_size: NA
d_call: TRBD2
cdr3_aa: CASSPLRIAGGPGNEQFF
cdr3_nt: TGTGCCAGCAGTCCCCTCCGGATAGCGGGGGGGCCGGGCAATGAGCAGTTCTTC

v_call: TRBV19
j_call: TRBJ1-2
clone_size: few
d_call: TRBD1
cdr3_aa: CASSGLIDRDYGYTF
cdr3_nt: TGTGCCAGTAGCGGGTTAATCGACAGGGACTATGGCTACACCTTC

v_call: TRBV5-1
j_call: TRBJ2-7
clone_size: NA
d_call: NA
cdr3_aa: CASSSSRDIYEQYF
cdr3_nt: TGCGCCAGCAGCTCGTCCCGGGACATCTACGAGCAGTACTTC

v_call: TRBV7-9
j_call: TRBJ2-3
clone_size: NA
d_call: TRBD2
cdr3_aa: CASSLEGLRFTTDTQYF
cdr3_nt: TGTGCCAGCAGCTTAGAGGGACTACGTTTTACAACAGATACGCAGTATTTT

v_call: TRBV11-2
j_call: TRBJ1-2
clone_size: NA
d_call: NA
cdr3_aa: CASSSAGQIYGYTF
cdr3_nt: TGTGCCAGCAGCTCCGCGGGGCAGATCTATGGCTACACCTTC

v_call: TRBV7-9
j_call: TRBJ1-1
clone_size: NA
d_call: NA
cdr3_aa: CASSFGAGTEAFF
cdr3_nt: TGTGCCAGCAGCTTTGGGGCAGGGACTGAAGCTTTCTTT

v_call: TRBV27
j_call: TRBJ1-1
clone_size: once
d_call: TRBD1
cdr3_aa: CASSLLPPGQGYTEAFF
cdr3_nt: TGTGCCAGCAGTTTATTACCCCCCGGACAGGGTTACACTGAAGCTTTCTTT

v_call: TRBV2
j_call: TRBJ2-5
clone_size: NA
d_call: NA
cdr3_aa: CASGSLGHF
cdr3_nt: TGTGCCAGCGGATCCCTAGGGCACTTC

v_call: TRBV6-5
j_call: TRBJ2-7
clone_size: NA
d_call: NA
cdr3_aa: CASSDEGVGQYF
cdr3_nt: TGTGCCAGCAGCGACGAAGGGGTTGGGCAGTACTTC

v_call: TRBV2
j_call: TRBJ2-3
clone_size: NA
d_call: NA
cdr3_aa: CASSAVADTDTQYF
cdr3_nt: TGTGCCAGCAGCGCAGTAGCGGACACAGATACGCAGTATTTT

v_call: TRBV29-1
j_call: TRBJ1-3
clone_size: NA
d_call: TRBD1
cdr3_aa: CSVETGTGANTIYF
cdr3_nt: TGCAGCGTTGAAACCGGGACAGGGGCAAACACCATATATTTT

v_call: TRBV5-1
j_call: TRBJ1-2
clone_size: NA
d_call: NA
cdr3_aa: CASSLVPDYGYTF
cdr3_nt: TGCGCCAGCAGCTTGGTGCCGGATTATGGCTACACCTTC